Detailed here is one TCR beta chain. Its antigen remains unidentified. Since no conserved phenylalanine or tryptophan closes the CDR3, a read error is the likely cause. This entry comes from a study of Graves' ophthalmopathy and Graves' hyperthyroidism. Study-wide findings and caveats: Most thyroid clonotypes expanded beyond 0.001 frequency were also found in blood.

Excluded were patients with other autoimmune diseases, uncontrolled infections, pregnancy or lactation. A diagnosis was made from clinical symptoms together with serum thyroxine, TRAb, thyroid ultrasound and orbital computed tomography. The V end was cut by 3 bases, the J end by 0 bases, with 15 bases between. Per germline, CDR1 SGHRS and CDR2 YFSETQ. This CDR3 spans 16 amino acids. Amplified material comprised TCR beta CDR3 regions derived from RNA transcripts. Second-round multiplex PCR came after first-round RT-PCR with HTBI primers. TCRdb redid the calling of the multiplex PCR reads with MiXCR, one entry per CDR3 protein. The sample holds about 700,000 distinct CDR3 sequences, roughly two fifths seen once.

Source material: peripheral blood. The chain combines TRBV5-1 with TRBJ1-2, with D possibly TRBD1 on 5 matching bases. The TCR originated in an adult man with Graves' ophthalmopathy. The CDR3 DNA reads as TGCGCCAGCAGCTCGGGACGGAAGGCCACTAACTATGGCTACACCCTC. Its translation: CASSSGRKATNYGYTL.